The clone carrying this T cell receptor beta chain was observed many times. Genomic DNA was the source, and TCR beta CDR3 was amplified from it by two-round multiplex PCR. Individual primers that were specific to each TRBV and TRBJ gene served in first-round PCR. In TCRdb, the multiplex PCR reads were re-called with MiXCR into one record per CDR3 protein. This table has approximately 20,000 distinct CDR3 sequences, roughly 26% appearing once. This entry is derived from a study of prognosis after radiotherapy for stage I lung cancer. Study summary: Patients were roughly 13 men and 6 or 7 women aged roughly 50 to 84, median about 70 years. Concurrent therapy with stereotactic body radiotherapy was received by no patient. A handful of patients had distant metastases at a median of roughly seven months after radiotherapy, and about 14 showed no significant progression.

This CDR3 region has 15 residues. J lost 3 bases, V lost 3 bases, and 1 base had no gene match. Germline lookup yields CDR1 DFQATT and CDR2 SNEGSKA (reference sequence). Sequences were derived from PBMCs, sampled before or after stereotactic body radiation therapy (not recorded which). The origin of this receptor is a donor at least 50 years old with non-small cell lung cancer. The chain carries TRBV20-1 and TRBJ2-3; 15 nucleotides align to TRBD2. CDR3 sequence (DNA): TGCAGTGCTAGGGGACTAGCGGGAGGAACAGATACGCAGTATTTT. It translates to CSARGLAGGTDTQYF.